This TCR beta chain was sequenced in a study of blood T cell repertoires in COVID-19. Study summary: There were acute and convalescent COVID-19 samples, and they came from the United States, Italy and Spain. T cells, B-cell-depleted T cells, or PBMCs supplied cDNA or gDNA.

The CDR3 runs to 13 residues. The V and J ends lost 0 bases and 10 bases respectively, with 11 bases between them. CDR1 and CDR2 (germline): LGHNA, YSLEER. Authors' methods: Cell counts per sample came from amplifying reference gene primers. Here immunoSEQ multiplex PCR was the method, and the copy in TCRdb shows in-frame clones only, minus some. The D gene and trimming were derived from the DNA, and the V and J assignments and clone size from that table. This repertoire shows roughly 28,000 clones, roughly 80% found once; its top ten account for roughly 8.5%. Sequencing was performed on peripheral blood. V usage is TRBV4-3 and J usage is TRBJ2-3, with D possibly being TRBD1 (6 bases). The receptor comes from a woman in her sixties or seventies with active or convalescent COVID-19. The CDR3 nucleotides read TGCGCCAGCAGCCAAGAACGGACAGTGGCGCAGTATTTT. It codes for CASSQERTVAQYF.